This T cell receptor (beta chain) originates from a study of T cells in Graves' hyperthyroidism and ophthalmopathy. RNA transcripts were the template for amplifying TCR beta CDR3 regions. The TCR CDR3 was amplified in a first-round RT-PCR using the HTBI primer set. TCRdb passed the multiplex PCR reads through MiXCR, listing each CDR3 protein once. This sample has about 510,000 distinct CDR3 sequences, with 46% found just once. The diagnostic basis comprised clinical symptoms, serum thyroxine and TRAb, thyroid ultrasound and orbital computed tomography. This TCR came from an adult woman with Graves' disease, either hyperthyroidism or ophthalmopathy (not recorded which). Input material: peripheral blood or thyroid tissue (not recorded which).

CDR3 protein: CASSGGTSGVETQYF. DNA of the CDR3: TGTGCCAGCAGTGGCGGGACTAGCGGGGTGGAGACCCAGTACTTC. The V gene is TRBV2, the J gene TRBJ2-5; 13 nucleotides match TRBD2. Germline trimming cut 4 bases from V and 5 bases from J; bases unmatched to any gene: 4. CDR1 and CDR2 from the germline V gene are SNHLY and FYNNEI. CDR3 length equals 15 residues.